The text below deals with one TCR beta chain. Previously described methods and listed TCR primers were employed for the bulk TCR libraries. Each CDR3 protein is one row after TCRdb ran MiXCR on the PCR reads. This sample has nearly 650,000 distinct CDR3 sequences, with roughly 23% found just once. This sample is drawn from a study of molecular identifiers for immune sequencing clone quantification. From germline, CDR1 is LNHDA and CDR2 SQIVND (reference sequence). Trimming removed 11 bases at V and 7 bases at J, with 14 bases between. This CDR3 comprises 12 residues. The sequence came from a human donor in good health. Some libraries in this study had Jurkat cell RNA spiked in. This sequence joins TRBV19 and TRBJ2-2; either TRBD1 or TRBD2 may fit D (5 bases each). Input material: naive CD8+ T cells from blood, with Jurkat cell RNA spiked in. Subset here: FACS-sorted CD8+CD4-CCR7+CD45RA+ naive T cells. As DNA, the CDR3 is TGTGCCTACCTCGGGGCGGGCGGGGAGCTGTTTTTT. Amino acids: CAYLGAGGELFF.